Following are 4 T cell receptor beta chains from one sample sequenced in a study of identical twins. TCRdb independently ran MiXCR on the 5' RACE reads; one entry per CDR3 protein. This repertoire shows roughly 750,000 distinct CDR3 sequences, around 20% found once; its top ten account for roughly 4%. These same data were also listed under a study on T cells expressing NK-cell markers.

The sequenced sample was PBMCs. These receptors were obtained from a woman between 18 and 29 years old in good health.

The table lists this clonotype with a few counts. J is TRBJ2-3 and V is TRBV12-3 or TRBV12-4; D unclear. With 1 base removed from V and 6 bases from J, the gap between germline ends came to 14 bases. The CDR3 consists of 15 residues. The CDR3 region is CASSLVLPSQDTQYF. As DNA, the CDR3 is TGTGCCAGCAGTTTAGTCCTGCCGTCTCAGGATACGCAGTATTTT.

This clonotype has a handful of counts. The chain is built from TRBV7-2 and TRBJ1-5, with D hard to call. Per germline, CDR1 SGHTA and CDR2 FQGNSA. This CDR3 has 15 amino acids. V shed 1 base and J shed 3 bases, with 10 bases lying between them. The CDR3 coding sequence is TGTGCCAGCAGCTTAGTCTTCCAGCACAATCAGCCCCAGCATTTT. It specifies CASSLVFQHNQPQHF.

This clonotype was recorded many times. This chain links TRBV12-3 or TRBV12-4 with TRBJ2-1; TRBD2 aligns across 9 bases. There are 15 residues in the CDR3. Trimming took 5 bases from V and 6 from J; bases not matched to a gene: 8. The CDR3 DNA reads as TGTGCCAGCAGTGCTAGCGGGGTAAGAGTCAATGAGCAGTTCTTC. Its translation: CASSASGVRVNEQFF.

In this sample, this clonotype turned up many times. The CDR3 region has the DNA TGCAGTGCTAGAGATCGGGACATAGAAGCTTTCTTT. As protein: CSARDRDIEAFF. This chain links TRBV20-1 with TRBJ1-1; D is possibly TRBD1 (6 bases). The V and J ends lost 0 bases and 8 bases respectively, with 10 bases between them. The CDR3 runs 12 residues. CDR1 is DFQATT, CDR2 SNEGSKA, per germline (reference sequence).